This is a list of T cell receptor beta chains from one sample in a study of cytomegalovirus exposure and HLA in healthy donors. This table comes from immunoSEQ multiplex PCR, and its TCRdb copy is limited to in-frame clones, with some not included. This table holds 100,000 or so clones, around 77% found once. Sequencing was performed on PBMCs. The receptors derive from a man younger than 45 in good health and CMV-seronegative. Each CDR3 is given without its conserved first and last residue.

J | V | CDR3
TRBJ1-5 | TRBV30 | AWSVKDRGMSQPQH
TRBJ2-2 | TRBV5-1 | ASSLAGTPGELF
TRBJ1-1 | TRBV2 | ASRDDGTEAF
TRBJ2-1 | TRBV4-1 | ASRGLAGQF
TRBJ2-1 | TRBV4-2 | ASSQDSGRGSSNEQF
TRBJ2-3 | TRBV5-1 | ASGGQGGDTQY
TRBJ1-5 | TRBV6-1 | ASSILDRMD
TRBJ2-1 | TRBV7-6 | ASSSTMTPRGEQF
TRBJ2-1 | TRBV10-1 | ASSESQDNNEQF
TRBJ2-5 | TRBV18 | ASSNRDRGIETQY
TRBJ1-3 | TRBV29-1 | SVLGSSGNTIY
TRBJ2-3 | TRBV4-2 | ASSQGERGGTDTQY
TRBJ1-5 | TRBV7-9 | ASSPQQGTQH
TRBJ1-2 | TRBV5-5 | ASSPARENGYT
TRBJ1-1 | TRBV7-9 | ASSYGSNTEAF
TRBJ1-5 | TRBV15 | ATSRRVSQPQH
TRBJ1-4 | TRBV4-2 | ASSQDSGGQVNEKLF
TRBJ1-6 | TRBV7-8 | ASSAAGSGNSPLH
TRBJ2-7 | TRBV5-4 | ASSLGRGYNEQY
TRBJ1-3 | TRBV5-6 | ASSLGAGSGNTIY
TRBJ1-2 | TRBV5-4 | ASSFTGVDGYT
TRBJ2-2 | TRBV7-9 | ASSLRREDTGELF
TRBJ2-4 | TRBV25-1 | ASSGGQGEAKNIQY
TRBJ1-6 | TRBV27 | ASSFTQGAGDSPLH
TRBJ2-4 | TRBV6-5 | ASSYGWGDIQY
TRBJ2-1 | TRBV6-1 | ASSALAGGGGDEQF
TRBJ2-7 | TRBV20-1 | SASLPDEQY
TRBJ2-5 | TRBV19 | ASSRTGTGLETQY
TRBJ2-7 | TRBV29-1 | SVEEQGTGSEQY
TRBJ1-2 | TRBV4-1 | ASSPSQVNYGYT
TRBJ2-7 | TRBV7-2 | ASSLAGTTYEQY